These 32 T cell receptor beta chains originate from one sample sequenced in a study of T cells in Graves' hyperthyroidism and ophthalmopathy. Template material for amplifying TCR beta CDR3 regions consisted of RNA transcripts. The TCR CDR3 was amplified in a first-round RT-PCR using the HTBI primer set. One entry per CDR3 protein, called by TCRdb with MiXCR from the multiplex PCR reads. The repertoire holds 300,000 or so distinct CDR3 sequences, with approximately 16% as singletons. Sequencing was done on a sample of blood. These receptors came from a young man with Graves' hyperthyroidism.

Many counts were recorded for this clonotype. The V call is TRBV6-1, the J call TRBJ1-1; tentative D call: TRBD1 (5 bases). Germline loops: CDR1 MNHNS, CDR2 SASEGT. The CDR3 is 12 amino acids. V was pared by 5 bases and J by 5 bases, with 9 bases between. Here the CDR3 DNA reads TGTGCCAGCAGTTCCTCAGGGACTGAAGCTTTCTTT. Its translation is CASSSSGTEAFF.

This clonotype was seen at least ten times. The chain uses TRBV7-8 and TRBJ2-7; TRBD1 agrees at 9 bases. The CDR3 contains 15 residues. The germline V gene encodes CDR1 SGHVS and CDR2 FQNEAQ. Unmatched junction bases numbered 8, after V lost 6 bases and J lost 2 bases. The CDR3 is CASSMRGQGPYEQYF. CDR3 nucleotides: TGTGCCAGCAGTATGAGGGGACAGGGACCCTACGAGCAGTACTTC. The variable domain in full, completed from reference TRBV7-8 and TRBJ2-7, reads GAGVSQSPRYKVAKRGQDVALRCDPISGHVSLFWYQQALGQGPEFLTYFQNEAQLDKSGLPSDRFFAERPEGSVSTLKIQRTQQEDSAVYLCASSMRGQGPYEQYFGPGTRLTVT.

This clonotype was observed at least ten times. The chain recombines TRBV11-2 with TRBJ1-4, with unresolved D. V lost 6 bases, J lost 8 bases, and 22 bases lay in between. The CDR3 totals 16 residues. Per the germline V gene, CDR1 is SGHAT and CDR2 is FQNNGV. The CDR3 bases are TGTGCCAGCAGTACCCCGGCCCGCGAACTTCGGGAAAAACTGTTTTTT. It codes for CASSTPARELREKLFF.

This clonotype has just a few counts. The V and J genes are TRBV5-1 and TRBJ1-1, with a weak D call TRBD1 (5 bases). The ends were cut back, 3 bases at V and 8 bases at J, with 11 bases in the middle. CDR1 and CDR2 (germline): SGHRS, YFSETQ. This CDR3 has 12 amino acids. The CDR3 region has the DNA TGCGCCAGCAGCTACGGGAGGGGAGAAGCTTTCTTT. Protein: CASSYGRGEAFF.

This chain joins TRBV5-1 and TRBJ2-5; D may be TRBD1 (7 bases). The germline CDR1 and CDR2 sequences are SGHRS and YFSETQ. Trimming stripped 4 bases from V and 5 bases from J, with 12 bases between. CDR3 length: 13 residues. Here the CDR3 DNA reads TGCGCCAGCAGCGGAGGGGGCTGGGAGACCCAGTACTTC. Its translation: CASSGGGWETQYF.

This clonotype came up many times. V is TRBV6-1 and J is TRBJ1-5; D remains ambiguous. Trimming shortened V by 1 base and J by 5 bases, and 15 bases separated the two germline ends. The V gene's germline CDR1 is MNHNS and CDR2 SASEGT. The CDR3 consists of 16 residues. The CDR3 DNA is TGTGCCAGCAGTGAAGGAAGAGGCCAATATTATCAGCCCCAGCATTTT. Translating gives CASSEGRGQYYQPQHF.

This clonotype was picked up many times. The chain links TRBV28 to TRBJ1-2; D is ambiguous. This CDR3 has 15 amino acids. V lost 4 bases and J lost 5, with 17 bases in between. From germline, CDR1 is MDHEN and CDR2 SYDVKM. The DNA of the CDR3 is TGTGCCAGCAGTTACAGAACACCGACGGAGTATGGCTACACCTTC. It translates to CASSYRTPTEYGYTF.

In this sample, this clonotype turned up many times. The V and J genes are TRBV4-1 and TRBJ1-5, with D possibly matching TRBD1 (5 bases). Trimming took off 0 bases at V and 5 bases at J, with 11 bases between the two ends. The CDR3 is 15 residues long. From germline, CDR1 is MGHRA and CDR2 YSYEKL. CDR3 amino acids: CASSQDSRADQPQHF. In DNA form, the CDR3 reads TGCGCCAGCAGCCAAGATTCCAGGGCCGATCAGCCCCAGCATTTT.

This clonotype was found many times. The genes are TRBV15 and TRBJ1-1, with D maybe TRBD1 (5 bases). This CDR3 comprises 15 residues. The germline gives CDR1 LNHNV, CDR2 YYDKDF (reference sequence). The V end lost 3 bases, the J end lost 6 bases, and 17 bases lay between the germline ends. The CDR3 region is CATSRGGGDGAEAFF. The DNA for the CDR3 is TGTGCCACCAGCAGGGGGGGAGGCGACGGGGCTGAAGCTTTCTTT.

The chain carries TRBV5-5 and TRBJ1-1; D is ambiguous. Germline V gene data show CDR1 as SGHKS and CDR2 as YYEKEE (reference sequence). The CDR3 length is 13 residues. V lost 5 bases and J 6 bases, leaving 14 bases between the germline ends. The CDR3 coding sequence is TGTGCCAGCAGGAGCGCGGCATCCGCTGAAGCTTTCTTT. Its protein is CASRSAASAEAFF.

The V call is TRBV11-1, the J call TRBJ2-3; TRBD2 might be the D (6 bases). Trimming stripped 5 bases from V and 1 base from J, with 25 bases between. The CDR3 length is 19 residues. Looked up from germline, CDR1 is SGHAT and CDR2 is FQDESV (reference sequence). CDR3 sequence (DNA): TGTGCCAGCAGCGGAGGCCCGGGGGACCCCCTTGTAGGCACAGATACGCAGTATTTT. It yields the protein CASSGGPGDPLVGTDTQYF.

The chain employs TRBV20-1 and TRBJ1-2; no definite D call. The germline CDR1 and CDR2 sequences are DFQATT and SNEGSKA (reference sequence). The V end lost 0 bases, the J end lost 8 bases, and 4 bases lay between the germline ends. This CDR3 is built from 10 residues. Written as DNA, the CDR3 is TGCAGTGCTAGAGAAAGGGGCTACACCTTC. Amino acids: CSARERGYTF.

This rearrangement joins TRBV28 to TRBJ2-7; 8 positions agree with TRBD1. Trimming cost V 6 bases and J 1 base; bases outside gene matches: 11. The CDR3 length is 16 residues. Per the germline V gene, CDR1 is MDHEN and CDR2 is SYDVKM. The CDR3 nucleotides read TGTGCCAGCAGGGGACAGGACAGACCCGGGTCCTACGAGCAGTACTTC. Translated, it gives CASRGQDRPGSYEQYF.

This sequence joins TRBV5-6 and TRBJ1-1; tentatively, D is TRBD1 (5 bases). Germline CDR1 SGHDT, CDR2 YYEEEE. The CDR3 runs 14 residues. V was trimmed by 4 bases and J by 4 bases, leaving 14 bases between them. The CDR3 nucleotides are TGTGCCAGCAGCCTACCTCCGGGGCTCACTGAAGCTTTCTTT. Amino acid sequence: CASSLPPGLTEAFF.

This sequence joins TRBV27 and TRBJ2-7, with D unclear. The germline V gene has CDR1 MNHEY and CDR2 SMNVEV (reference sequence). CDR3 length equals 13 residues. Between the trimmed V and J ends, which lost 1 base and 2 bases, there was a span of 6 bases. The CDR3 reads CASSLYSTYEQYF. CDR3 in DNA: TGTGCCAGCAGTTTATACTCCACCTACGAGCAGTACTTC.

Note on this clonotype: A much larger clone lies a single base off, so this may be a read error. The J gene is TRBJ1-4, the V gene TRBV12-3 or TRBV12-4; possibly TRBD1 for D (6 bases). This CDR3 spans 13 amino acids. The chain's CDR3 is CASGFQGYEKLFF. CDR3 in DNA: TGTGCCAGCGGTTTCCAGGGGTATGAAAAACTGTTTTTT.

V is TRBV7-9 and J is TRBJ2-4, with TRBD2 matching 7 bases. With V trimmed by 5 bases and J by 1 base, 11 bases remained unmatched. Germline CDR1 and CDR2: SEHNR and FQNEAQ (reference sequence). CDR3 length: 17 amino acids. DNA of the CDR3: TGTGCCAGCAGCGGCCGACAGACACTAGCGGCCAAAAACATTCAGTACTTC. Residues: CASSGRQTLAAKNIQYF.

This clonotype was seen ten or more times. This chain connects TRBV2 to TRBJ1-6; D unresolved. Trimming removed 8 bases at V and 7 bases at J, with 12 bases between. Germline V gene sequence: CDR1 SNHLY, CDR2 FYNNEI. The CDR3 is made up of 13 amino acids. The CDR3 reads CASLREYNSPLHF. In DNA form, the CDR3 reads TGTGCCAGCTTGAGGGAGTACAATTCACCCCTCCACTTT.

This clonotype was found a few times. The gene calls are TRBV12-3 or TRBV12-4 and TRBJ2-2; 11 bases align to TRBD2. V gave up 2 bases and J gave up 9 bases; unmatched junction bases: 5. The CDR3 runs 15 residues. The CDR3 here is CASSLRRLAGRELFF. The CDR3 DNA reads as TGTGCCAGCAGTTTACGCCGACTAGCGGGAAGGGAGCTGTTTTTT.

The chain joins TRBV3-1 to TRBJ1-3; no clear D gene. Germline V CDR1 and CDR2: LGHDT, YNNKEL (reference sequence). V gave up 4 bases and J gave up 4 bases, with 5 bases separating them. This CDR3 region has 12 residues. DNA for the CDR3: TGTGCCAGCAGCCTGATGGGAAACACCATATATTTT. Its translation: CASSLMGNTIYF.

Ten or more counts support this clonotype. The J gene is TRBJ1-1, the V gene TRBV30; TRBD1 might be the D (5 bases). V lost 1 base and J lost 4, with 10 bases in between. The CDR3 is 13 amino acids. Germline loops: CDR1 GTSNPN, CDR2 SVGIG (reference sequence). The CDR3 loop reads CAWSGGGTTEAFF. CDR3 coding DNA: TGTGCCTGGAGTGGCGGGGGGACCACTGAAGCTTTCTTT.

The chain joins TRBV27 to TRBJ2-1; TRBD1 or TRBD2 may be the D gene (5 bases each). Trimming cost V 6 bases and J 0 bases, with 15 bases left between them. The CDR3 has 16 amino acids. Germline loops: CDR1 MNHEY, CDR2 SMNVEV (reference sequence). The CDR3 region has the DNA TGTGCCAGCAGCTTTTCCGGGACCCGCTCCTACAATGAGCAGTTCTTC. It codes for CASSFSGTRSYNEQFF.

This clonotype was picked up many times. The chain joins TRBV5-1 to TRBJ2-1; TRBD2 might be the D (5 bases). Trimming removed 5 bases at V and 6 bases at J, with 15 bases between. This CDR3 spans 14 amino acids. The germline V gene encodes CDR1 SGHRS and CDR2 YFSETQ. The CDR3 DNA reads TGCGCCAGCAGGAGACTATTTCCCAGCAATGAGCAGTTCTTC. This translates into CASRRLFPSNEQFF.

This clonotype was observed at least ten times. The chain recombines TRBV27 with TRBJ1-1; TRBD1 aligns across 7 bases. J was trimmed by 0 bases and V by 8 bases; bases with no gene match: 9. Germline CDR1 reads MNHEY; CDR2 reads SMNVEV (reference sequence). The CDR3 is made up of 15 amino acids. This chain's CDR3 is CASLPHRGMNTEAFF. CDR3 sequence (DNA): TGTGCCAGCCTCCCCCACAGGGGAATGAACACTGAAGCTTTCTTT.

This clonotype was seen ten or more times. V usage is TRBV2 and J usage is TRBJ2-1; perhaps TRBD1 as D (7 bases). This CDR3 contains 12 residues. Germline V gene sequence: CDR1 SNHLY, CDR2 FYNNEI. V gave up 5 bases and J gave up 8 bases, with 10 bases separating them. The CDR3 sequence is CASSFRGDEQFF. The CDR3 bases are TGTGCCAGCAGTTTCAGGGGGGATGAGCAGTTCTTC.

This clonotype showed up many times. V usage is TRBV7-2 and J usage is TRBJ2-7; D unresolved. In germline, CDR1 is SGHTA, CDR2 FQGNSA. Trimming stripped 3 bases from V and 6 bases from J, with 6 bases between. The CDR3 runs to 11 residues. CDR3 protein: CASSFYGEQYF. The CDR3, as DNA: TGTGCCAGCAGCTTTTACGGCGAGCAGTACTTC.

The sample holds many counts of this clonotype. This chain uses TRBV27 with TRBJ1-1; D is unclear. Germline CDR1 is MNHEY and CDR2 is SMNVEV (reference sequence). The CDR3 is 15 amino acids. V gave up 0 bases and J gave up 0 bases, with 8 bases separating them. This chain's CDR3 is CASSLSGNMNTEAFF. CDR3 coding DNA: TGTGCCAGCAGTTTATCCGGGAATATGAACACTGAAGCTTTCTTT.

This clonotype was seen repeatedly, ten times or more. The genes are TRBV6-1 and TRBJ2-1, with 7 nucleotides matching TRBD2. With V trimmed by 7 bases and J by 5 bases, 8 bases remained unmatched. Per the germline V gene, CDR1 is MNHNS and CDR2 is SASEGT. CDR3 length: 14 amino acids. This chain's CDR3 is CASTLGREDNEQFF. CDR3 sequence (DNA): TGTGCCAGCACTCTCGGTCGGGAGGACAATGAGCAGTTCTTC.

As for this clonotype: A single base separates this from a much larger clone, so it may be a read error. The rearrangement joins TRBV5-1 to TRBJ2-7, with unresolved D. This CDR3 has 15 amino acids. CDR1 is SGHRS, CDR2 YFSETQ, per germline. CDR3 sequence (DNA): TGCGCCAGCAGCTCTTTACCGCATGGCAAGAACGAGCCGTACTTC. It specifies CASSSLPHGKNEPYF.

This clonotype was found a few times. The chain combines TRBV6-1 with TRBJ2-2; D possibly matches TRBD1 or TRBD2 (5 bases each). Germline-derived CDR1 and CDR2 are MNHNS and SASEGT. This CDR3 region has 17 residues. V lost 7 bases to trimming and J lost 5 bases, with 23 bases between them. The CDR3 DNA is TGTGCCAGCACTACGGGACGGAGAATTTTTGGGACCGGGGAGCTGTTTTTT. Protein: CASTTGRRIFGTGELFF.

The chain is built from TRBV12-3 or TRBV12-4 and TRBJ1-5; no clear D. V lost 3 bases and J 0 bases, leaving 12 bases between the germline ends. There are 16 residues in the CDR3. The CDR3 loop is CASSFRKGPSNQPQHF. The DNA of the CDR3 is TGTGCCAGCAGTTTTAGGAAAGGACCTAGCAATCAGCCCCAGCATTTT.

This clonotype has ten or more counts. The rearrangement joins TRBV7-2 to TRBJ2-5; unclear D gene. CDR3 length: 15 residues. From germline, CDR1 is SGHTA and CDR2 FQGNSA. Trimming pared 2 bases from V and 6 bases from J, leaving 16 bases between. CDR3 loop: CASSLKVERLKTQYF. In nucleotides, the CDR3 is TGTGCCAGCAGCTTAAAAGTTGAGAGGCTGAAGACCCAGTACTTC.